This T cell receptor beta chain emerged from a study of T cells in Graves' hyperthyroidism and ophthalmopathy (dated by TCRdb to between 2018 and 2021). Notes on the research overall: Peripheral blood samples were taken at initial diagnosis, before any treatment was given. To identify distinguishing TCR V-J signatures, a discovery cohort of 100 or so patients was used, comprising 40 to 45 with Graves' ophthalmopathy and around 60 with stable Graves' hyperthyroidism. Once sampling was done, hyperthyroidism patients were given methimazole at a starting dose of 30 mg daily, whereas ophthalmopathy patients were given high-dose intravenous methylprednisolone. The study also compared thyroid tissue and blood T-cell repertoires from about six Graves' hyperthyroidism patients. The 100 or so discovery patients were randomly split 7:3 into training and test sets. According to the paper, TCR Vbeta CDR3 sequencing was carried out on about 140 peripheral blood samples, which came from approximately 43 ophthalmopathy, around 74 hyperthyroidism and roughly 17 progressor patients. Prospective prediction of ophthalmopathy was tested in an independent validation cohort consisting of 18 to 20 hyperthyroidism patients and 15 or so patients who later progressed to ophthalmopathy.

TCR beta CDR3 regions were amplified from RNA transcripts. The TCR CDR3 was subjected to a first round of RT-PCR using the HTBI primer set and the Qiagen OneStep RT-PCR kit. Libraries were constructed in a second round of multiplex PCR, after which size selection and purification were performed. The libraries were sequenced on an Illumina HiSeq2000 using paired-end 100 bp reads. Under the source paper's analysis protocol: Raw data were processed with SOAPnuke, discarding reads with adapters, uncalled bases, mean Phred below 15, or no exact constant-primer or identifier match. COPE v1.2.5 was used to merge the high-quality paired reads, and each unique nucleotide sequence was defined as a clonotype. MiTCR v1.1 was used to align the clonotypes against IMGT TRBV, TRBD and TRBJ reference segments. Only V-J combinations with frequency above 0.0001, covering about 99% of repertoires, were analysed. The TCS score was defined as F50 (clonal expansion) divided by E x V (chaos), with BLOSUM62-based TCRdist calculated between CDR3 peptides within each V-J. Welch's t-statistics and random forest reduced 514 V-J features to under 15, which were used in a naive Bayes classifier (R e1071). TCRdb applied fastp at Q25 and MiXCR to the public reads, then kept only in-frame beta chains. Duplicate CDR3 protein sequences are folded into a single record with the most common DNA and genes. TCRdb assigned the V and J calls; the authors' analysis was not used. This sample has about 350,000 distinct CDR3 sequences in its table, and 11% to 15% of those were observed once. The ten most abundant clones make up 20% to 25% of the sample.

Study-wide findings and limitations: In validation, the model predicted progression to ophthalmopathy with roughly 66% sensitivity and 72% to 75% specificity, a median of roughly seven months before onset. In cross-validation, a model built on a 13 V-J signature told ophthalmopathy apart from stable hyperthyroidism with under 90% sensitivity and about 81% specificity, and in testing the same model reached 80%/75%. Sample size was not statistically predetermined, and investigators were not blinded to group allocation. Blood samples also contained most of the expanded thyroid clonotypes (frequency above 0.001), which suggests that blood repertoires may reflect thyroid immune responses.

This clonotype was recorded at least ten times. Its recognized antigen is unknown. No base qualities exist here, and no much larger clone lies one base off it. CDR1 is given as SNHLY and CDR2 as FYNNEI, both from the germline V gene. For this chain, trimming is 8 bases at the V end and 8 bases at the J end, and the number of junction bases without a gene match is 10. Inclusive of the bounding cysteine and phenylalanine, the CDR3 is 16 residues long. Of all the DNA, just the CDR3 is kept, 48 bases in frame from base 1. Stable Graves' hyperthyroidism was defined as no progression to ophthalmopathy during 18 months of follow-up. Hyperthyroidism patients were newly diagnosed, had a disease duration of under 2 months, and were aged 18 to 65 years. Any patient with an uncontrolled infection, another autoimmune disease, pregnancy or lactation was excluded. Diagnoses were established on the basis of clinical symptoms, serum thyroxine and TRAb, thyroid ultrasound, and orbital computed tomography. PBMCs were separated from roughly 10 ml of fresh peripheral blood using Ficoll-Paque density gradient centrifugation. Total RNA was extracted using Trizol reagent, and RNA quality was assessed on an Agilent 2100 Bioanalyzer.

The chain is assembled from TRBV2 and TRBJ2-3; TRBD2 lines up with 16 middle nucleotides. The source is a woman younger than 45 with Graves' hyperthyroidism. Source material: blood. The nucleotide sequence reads TGTGCCAGCCCTGGAAACGGGACTAGCGGGAGGGCTACGCAGTATTTT. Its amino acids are CASPGNGTSGRATQYF.